This T cell receptor beta chain was sequenced during a study of T-cell reconstitution after alpha-beta-depleted transplantation in children. General observations from the study: Newly produced T cells mostly accounted for T-cell counts and diversity one year post-transplant. Surviving recipient T cells and thymic progenitors accounted for the high day-60 TCRbeta diversity observed in some patients. The study reportedly traced alpha-beta T cells about two months after transplant to several hundred expanded graft clones.

Unique molecular identifiers tagged the TCRbeta library. In TCRdb, the PCR reads were re-called with MiXCR into one record per CDR3 protein. This table has about 440,000 distinct CDR3 sequences, around 46% appearing once. Trimming left V 0 bases short and J 2 bases short, with 14 bases between. Looked up from germline, CDR1 is SGHRS and CDR2 is YFSETQ. The CDR3 totals 16 residues. With respect to this clonotype: Its antigen is not identified.

The receptor was derived from a girl under 10 years old with aplastic anemia, due to receive a stem cell transplant. The sequences come from PBMCs, collected before TCRalphabeta/CD19-depleted stem cell transplant. V and J are TRBV5-1 and TRBJ2-5, with D possibly matching TRBD1 (5 bases). The CDR3: CASSLVGEGVQETQYF. The CDR3 nucleotides read TGCGCCAGCAGCTTGGTCGGCGAAGGGGTGCAAGAGACCCAGTACTTC. Based on the CDR3 plus reference TRBV5-1 and TRBJ2-5, the full variable domain is KAGVTQTPRYLIKTRGQQVTLSCSPISGHRSVSWYQQTPGQGLQFLFEYFSETQRNKGNFPGRFSGRQFSNSRSEMNVSTLELGDSALYLCASSLVGEGVQETQYFGPGTRLLVL.